The rows below give T cell receptor beta chains drawn from one sample of a study of T-cell memory formation after mild COVID-19. MiXCR was run by TCRdb on the 5' RACE reads, yielding one entry per CDR3 protein. The sample has 200,000 to 300,000 distinct CDR3 sequences; over 8.5% are singletons. Sequencing was performed on PBMCs or a T cell subset sorted from them (not recorded which). These receptors were collected from a man aged 18-30 years who had mild COVID-19 (a few samples of this study predate the infection). Cell type and time point are not known. Both conserved end residues are part of each CDR3. Fields, in order: CDR3 protein, CDR3 DNA, D gene, clone size, V gene, J gene. The D gene is left open where the match is weak. A clone size is listed for some rows: how often the clone was seen (once, few, many), or a class if it is expanded.

CDR3: CASSPGAGKDTQYF
DNA: TGTGCCAGCAGCCCGGGGGCCGGGAAAGATACGCAGTATTTT
D: -
size: many
V: TRBV7-2
J: TRBJ2-3

CDR3: CASSTGTSELTDTQYF
DNA: TGTGCCAGCAGCACGGGGACTAGCGAACTTACAGATACGCAGTATTTT
D: TRBD2
size: -
V: TRBV9
J: TRBJ2-3

CDR3: CASSLEDTNQPQHF
DNA: TGTGCCAGCAGCTTAGAGGACACCAATCAGCCCCAGCATTTT
D: -
size: many
V: TRBV7-9
J: TRBJ1-5

CDR3: CASSLGLAGAYEQFF
DNA: TGTGCCAGCAGTCTAGGACTAGCGGGGGCGTATGAGCAGTTCTTC
D: TRBD2
size: few
V: TRBV12-3/TRBV12-4
J: TRBJ2-1

CDR3: CASSEQATQYF
DNA: TGTGCCAGCAGCGAGCAGGCGACCCAGTACTTC
D: -
size: few
V: TRBV7-2
J: TRBJ2-5

CDR3: CASSFGTRSSGANVLTF
DNA: TGTGCCAGCAGCTTCGGGACACGGTCCTCTGGGGCCAACGTCCTGACTTTC
D: -
size: -
V: TRBV7-9
J: TRBJ2-6

CDR3: CASSLEVRDGYTF
DNA: TGCGCCAGCAGCTTAGAAGTGCGTGATGGCTACACCTTC
D: -
size: many
V: TRBV5-1
J: TRBJ1-2

CDR3: CASSQGEGRRSPLHF
DNA: TGCGCCAGCAGCCAAGGGGAGGGGAGGAGATCACCCCTCCACTTT
D: -
size: -
V: TRBV4-3
J: TRBJ1-6

CDR3: CATTLGGGETQYF
DNA: TGTGCCACGACACTGGGGGGGGGAGAGACCCAGTACTTC
D: TRBD2
size: -
V: TRBV10-3
J: TRBJ2-5

CDR3: CSARGETGPPYEQYF
DNA: TGCAGTGCTAGAGGGGAGACAGGTCCTCCCTACGAGCAGTACTTC
D: -
size: -
V: TRBV20-1
J: TRBJ2-7

CDR3: CASSSRGAPNTGELFF
DNA: TGCGCCAGCAGCTCCCGGGGGGCGCCGAACACCGGGGAGCTGTTTTTT
D: -
size: -
V: TRBV5-1
J: TRBJ2-2

CDR3: CASSYDRGGKEQYF
DNA: TGCGCCAGCAGCTACGACAGAGGGGGGAAAGAGCAGTACTTC
D: -
size: -
V: TRBV5-1
J: TRBJ2-7

CDR3: CASSHNPTGEGTDTQYF
DNA: TGTGCCAGCAGCCACAACCCAACAGGGGAGGGGACAGATACGCAGTATTTT
D: -
size: -
V: TRBV7-3
J: TRBJ2-3

CDR3: CASSVGIGGAGTEAFF
DNA: TGTGCCAGCAGCGTAGGTATAGGGGGCGCCGGCACTGAAGCTTTCTTT
D: TRBD1
size: -
V: TRBV9
J: TRBJ1-1

CDR3: CSAFATGDTEAFF
DNA: TGCAGTGCTTTTGCGACAGGGGACACTGAAGCTTTCTTT
D: TRBD1
size: -
V: TRBV20-1
J: TRBJ1-1

CDR3: CASSPETGGSYEQYF
DNA: TGTGCCAGCTCACCAGAGACAGGGGGGAGCTACGAGCAGTACTTC
D: TRBD1
size: few
V: TRBV18
J: TRBJ2-7

CDR3: CASSMTGGPYEQYF
DNA: TGTGCCAGCAGCATGACAGGGGGACCCTACGAGCAGTACTTC
D: TRBD1
size: -
V: TRBV7-3
J: TRBJ2-7

CDR3: CASSLMGIGEKLFF
DNA: TGTGCCAGCAGCTTAATGGGGATTGGTGAAAAACTGTTTTTT
D: -
size: -
V: TRBV7-8
J: TRBJ1-4

CDR3: CSGGGTQETQYF
DNA: TGCAGCGGTGGGGGGACCCAAGAGACCCAGTACTTC
D: -
size: many
V: TRBV29-1
J: TRBJ2-5

CDR3: CASSFARGAYEQYF
DNA: TGTGCCAGCAGTTTCGCCAGGGGGGCCTACGAGCAGTACTTC
D: -
size: few
V: TRBV12-3/TRBV12-4
J: TRBJ2-7

CDR3: CSVDYKGVLF
DNA: TGCAGCGTCGACTATAAGGGAGTCCTCTTT
D: -
size: few
V: TRBV29-1
J: TRBJ1-1

CDR3: CSARAKGRPDGYTF
DNA: TGCAGTGCTAGGGCTAAAGGCCGACCGGACGGCTACACCTTC
D: -
size: few
V: TRBV20-1
J: TRBJ1-2

CDR3: CASSPRTVYTGELFF
DNA: TGTGCCAGCAGCCCACGGACAGTGTACACCGGGGAGCTGTTTTTT
D: -
size: -
V: TRBV5-5
J: TRBJ2-2

CDR3: CSARTGSARGEKLFF
DNA: TGCAGTGCTAGAACGGGGTCAGCCAGAGGTGAAAAACTGTTTTTT
D: -
size: -
V: TRBV20-1
J: TRBJ1-4

CDR3: CASSFWPGGAANTEAFF
DNA: TGTGCCAGCAGCTTTTGGCCAGGGGGCGCCGCGAACACTGAAGCTTTCTTT
D: TRBD1
size: many
V: TRBV7-2
J: TRBJ1-1

CDR3: CASSYRLEGTELFF
DNA: TGTGCCAGCAGTTACCGACTGGAGGGTACGGAGCTGTTTTTT
D: -
size: -
V: TRBV6-2/TRBV6-3
J: TRBJ2-2

CDR3: CASSFPGFYTGELFF
DNA: TGTGCCAGCAGCTTTCCGGGCTTCTACACCGGGGAGCTGTTTTTT
D: -
size: -
V: TRBV7-2
J: TRBJ2-2

CDR3: CASSRGRPTGELFF
DNA: TGTGCCAGCTCTCGCGGGCGGCCCACCGGGGAGCTGTTTTTT
D: -
size: -
V: TRBV13
J: TRBJ2-2

CDR3: CSAPVRGRRGETQYF
DNA: TGCAGTGCTCCCGTCCGGGGGCGAAGAGGGGAGACCCAGTACTTC
D: -
size: -
V: TRBV20-1
J: TRBJ2-5

CDR3: CASSSGTSGGLLQETQYF
DNA: TGCGCCAGCAGCTCCGGGACTAGCGGGGGACTCCTCCAAGAGACCCAGTACTTC
D: TRBD2
size: many
V: TRBV5-1
J: TRBJ2-5

CDR3: CASSLGGTGLQETQYF
DNA: TGTGCCAGCAGCTTAGGGGGGACAGGCCTACAAGAGACCCAGTACTTC
D: TRBD1
size: many
V: TRBV7-6
J: TRBJ2-5

CDR3: CASSPASWTGGNTIYF
DNA: TGTGCCAGCTCACCCGCATCATGGACGGGAGGAAACACCATATATTTT
D: -
size: few
V: TRBV18
J: TRBJ1-3

CDR3: CASRLPVTSSPLHF
DNA: TGTGCCAGCAGGCTCCCGGTTACCAGTTCACCCCTCCACTTT
D: -
size: -
V: TRBV12-3/TRBV12-4
J: TRBJ1-6

CDR3: CASSGTRTAGANVLTF
DNA: TGTGCCAGCAGTGGAACTAGGACTGCTGGGGCCAACGTCCTGACTTTC
D: -
size: few
V: TRBV6-2/TRBV6-3
J: TRBJ2-6

CDR3: CASSPRHETSGPYEQYF
DNA: TGTGCCAGCAGCCCCCGTCACGAGACTAGCGGTCCCTACGAGCAGTACTTC
D: TRBD2
size: -
V: TRBV4-2
J: TRBJ2-7

CDR3: CASSLLSRGQQPQHF
DNA: TGTGCCAGCAGCTTGCTGTCCAGGGGGCAACAGCCCCAGCATTTT
D: TRBD1
size: -
V: TRBV5-6
J: TRBJ1-5

CDR3: CASSLQGLRNQPQHF
DNA: TGTGCCAGCAGCCTACAGGGACTCCGCAATCAGCCCCAGCATTTT
D: -
size: -
V: TRBV7-2
J: TRBJ1-5